This T cell receptor beta chain was sequenced in a study of CD8+ T cells in alopecia areata (dated by TCRdb to 2017 to 2018). For context, the study as a whole: Treated patients were enrolled in an open-label pilot trial of oral tofacitinib, 5 to 10 mg twice daily, for moderate-to-severe alopecia areata. Tofacitinib was given for 6 to 18 months, followed by 6 months of follow-up off drug to assess delayed response and recurrence. In treated patients, disease severity was measured using the SALT score, which gives the percentage of scalp surface area affected. High-throughput TCRbeta sequencing was used to examine T cell clonal expansion in alopecia areata in both the C3H/HeJ mouse model and human patients. Human TCRbeta sequencing covered scalp tissue and sorted CD4+ and CD8+ peripheral blood T cells from patchy and totalis/universalis alopecia areata patients and healthy controls. Biopsies were taken from tofacitinib-treated patients at baseline and at 4 and 24 weeks of treatment, and a later scalp biopsy was taken in several of the tofacitinib-treated patients. Scalp clonality was compared among normal scalp (n=4), patchy alopecia areata scalp (n=8), and alopecia totalis/universalis scalp (n=8). The RNA source kit depended on sample type: the PAXgene miRNA kit for fixed scalp, the miRNeasy kit for PBMCs, and the RNeasy kit for mouse skin. TCRbeta CDR3 regions were amplified by immunoSEQ multiplex PCR using 35 Vbeta forward and 13 Jbeta reverse primers. What the work shows at the level of the full study, not this receptor alone: Scalp TCR repertoire analysis is complicated because resident alphabeta T cells in normal human skin are also sequenced, whereas mouse skin is dominated by gammadelta T cells. During tofacitinib treatment, many expanded lesional clones remained in scalp and blood, and this persistence may partly explain relapse after treatment is stopped. With tofacitinib, both scalp clonality and the number of expanded CD8+ clones among the top 100 scalp clones went down significantly. Compared with normal scalp, lesional scalp had higher clonality and more expanded CD8+ clones, particularly in alopecia totalis/universalis, a pattern that suggests antigenic drive. Compared with mice, TCR sequences shared between patients were less clear, possibly partly because of HLA diversity across the patient population. Because the treated cohort was small and included a single nonresponder, larger studies are needed to assess links between baseline CD8+ expansion and response.

The sample's time point label, decoded: about 25 weeks on oral tofacitinib. The treatment or condition label for this specimen denotes: oral pan-JAK inhibitor, 5-10 mg twice daily. From alopecia areata patients, peripheral blood was collected along with lesional scalp punch biopsies. PBMCs were isolated by density centrifugation and stained for CD3, CD4 and CD8, after which CD4+ and CD8+ T cells were sorted on a FACSAria. Per the germline V gene, SGHDT is the CDR1 and YYEEEE is the CDR2. Including cysteine and phenylalanine, the CDR3 has 14 amino acids. This entry keeps only the CDR3 DNA: 42 bases, framed from base 1. Trimming leaves V shorter by 4 bases and J shorter by 8 bases, with the junction holding 6 bases beyond the gene matches. As for this clone: This clone's antigen is unknown. The input lacks base qualities; no much larger clone sits a single base away.

Libraries were made using the immunoSEQ multiplex PCR assay. RNA was extracted from all samples and reverse transcribed into cDNA as template for TCR sequencing. First-strand cDNA was synthesized using SuperScript III with a 2:1 mix of oligo-dT and random hexamers. A synthetic immune receptor repertoire was used to gauge amplification bias, and whatever bias remained was removed computationally. In the paper's pipeline: Raw reads were preprocessed to remove errors, and CDR3 was defined according to IMGT conventions as the region from the conserved cysteine to phenylalanine. Clonality was calculated as 1 minus Shannon entropy normalized by log2 of the number of productive unique TCRs. Whether scalp clones were CD4 or CD8 was inferred by matching scalp TCRbeta sequences against CD4 and CD8 repertoires sorted from blood. Imported from immuneACCESS, the table was reduced by TCRdb to in-frame sequences with V and J called. These copies leave out some clones; in studies compared against another copy, an unresolved V gene accounts for under half, and the cause of the remainder is not known. V and J calls and clone size follow that table, whereas D and trimming were derived from the DNA. In this sample the table shows about 200,000 clones, over 45% of which occur a single time. The top ten constitute 5.5% of the sample.

The sample in question was CD4+ T cells sorted from blood, obtained at week 24, from a patient treated with tofacitinib. This TCR was sampled from a human donor with alopecia areata. In this chain, TRBV5-6 is recombined with TRBJ1-6; 7 bases in the middle match TRBD1. The CDR3 sequence is CASSLQGWHSPLHF. The DNA reads TGTGCCAGCAGCCTACAGGGGTGGCATTCACCCCTCCACTTT.